The clone carrying this T cell receptor beta chain has just a few counts. Its target is unknown. These data originate in a study of T-cell memory formation after mild COVID-19. Employing constant-segment primers, 5'RACE generated TCR alpha and TCR beta cDNA libraries bearing sample barcodes and UMIs. TCRdb reprocessed the 5' RACE reads with MiXCR, giving one entry per CDR3 protein. The sample holds about 290,000 distinct CDR3 sequences, around a sixth seen once. Study findings and constraints: Contracting CD4+ clones lay largely in CM and EM, with CD8+ ones residing in EMRA. Second-wave clones reaching peak frequency on day 37 lacked confirmed SARS-CoV-2 specificity. Day 15 to 85 contractors were CD4/CD8 balanced; later expanders leaned CD4+.

V lost 6 bases to trimming and J lost 6 bases; unmatched junction nucleotides: 7. The germline CDR1 and CDR2 sequences are MDHEN and SYDVKM. The CDR3 spans 13 residues. The TCR was taken from a man aged 18 to 29 who had mild COVID-19 (a few samples of this study predate the infection). Cell type and time point are not known. The chain has TRBV28 and TRBJ1-1; TRBD1 matches 7 bases. The sequenced sample consisted of PBMCs or a T cell subset sorted from them (not recorded which). This CDR3 is CASRYRGLAEAFF. In nucleotides, the CDR3 is TGTGCCAGCAGGTACAGGGGTCTCGCTGAAGCTTTCTTT. Using reference TRBV28 and TRBJ1-1 for the parts outside the CDR3, the full variable domain is DVKVTQSSRYLVKRTGEKVFLECVQDMDHENMFWYRQDPGLGLRLIYFSYDVKMKEKGDIPEGYSVSREKKERFSLILESASTNQTSMYLCASRYRGLAEAFFGQGTRLTVV.